This TCR beta chain originates from a study of neurological immune-mediated disorders. This CDR3 has 17 amino acids. The germline gives CDR1 SEHNR, CDR2 FQNEAQ (reference sequence). Unmatched junction bases numbered 9, after V lost 1 base and J lost 3 bases. The cDNA was generated through 5'RACE incorporating 10-nucleotide random UMIs. TCRdb reanalysed the 5' RACE reads using MiXCR and keeps one entry per CDR3 protein. In the table there are tens of thousands of distinct CDR3 sequences, approximately 14% of which are singletons. At least ten counts were recorded for this clonotype. Its antigen is undetermined. Overall study results and limits: TCR clonal expansion peaked in HTLV-1-associated myelopathy patients and was lowest in multiple sclerosis patients.

This clonotype was obtained from a woman aged 45-59 years with HTLV-1-associated myelopathy (HAM/TSP). The rearrangement links TRBV7-9 to TRBJ2-7, with 10 bases that match TRBD1. Sequences were obtained from PBMCs. CDR3 sequence: CASSLVNRRTGGYEQYV. The CDR3 nucleotides are TGTGCCAGCAGCTTAGTTAACAGGCGGACAGGGGGCTACGAGCAGTACGTC.